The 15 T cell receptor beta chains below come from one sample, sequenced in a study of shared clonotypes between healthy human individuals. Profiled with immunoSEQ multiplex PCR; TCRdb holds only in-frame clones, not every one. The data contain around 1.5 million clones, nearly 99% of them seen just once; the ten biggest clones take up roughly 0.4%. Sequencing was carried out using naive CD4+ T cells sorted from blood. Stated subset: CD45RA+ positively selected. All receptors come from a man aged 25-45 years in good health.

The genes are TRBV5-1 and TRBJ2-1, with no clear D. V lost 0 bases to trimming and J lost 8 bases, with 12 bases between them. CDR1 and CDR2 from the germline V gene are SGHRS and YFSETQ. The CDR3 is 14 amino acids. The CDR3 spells CASSLDSSWDEQFF. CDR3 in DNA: TGCGCCAGCAGCTTGGACAGTTCTTGGGATGAGCAGTTCTTC.

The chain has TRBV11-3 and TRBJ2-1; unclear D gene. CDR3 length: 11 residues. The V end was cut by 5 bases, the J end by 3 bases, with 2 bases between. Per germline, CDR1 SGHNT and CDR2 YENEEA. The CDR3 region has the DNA TGTGCCAGCAGCATCTACAATGAGCAGTTCTTC. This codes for CASSIYNEQFF.

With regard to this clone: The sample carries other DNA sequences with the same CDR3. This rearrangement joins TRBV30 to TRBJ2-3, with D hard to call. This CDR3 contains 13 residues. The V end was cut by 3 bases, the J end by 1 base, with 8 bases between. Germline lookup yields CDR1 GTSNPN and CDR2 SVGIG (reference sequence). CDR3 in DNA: TGTGCCTGGAGAGGGCACCGCACAGATACGCAGTATTTT. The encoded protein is CAWRGHRTDTQYF.

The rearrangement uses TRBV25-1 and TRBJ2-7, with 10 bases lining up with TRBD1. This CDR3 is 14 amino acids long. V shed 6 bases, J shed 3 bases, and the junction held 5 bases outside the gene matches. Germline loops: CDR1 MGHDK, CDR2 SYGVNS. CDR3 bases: TGTGCCAGCAGCGCCGGGACAGGGGACTACGAGCAGTACTTC. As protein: CASSAGTGDYEQYF.

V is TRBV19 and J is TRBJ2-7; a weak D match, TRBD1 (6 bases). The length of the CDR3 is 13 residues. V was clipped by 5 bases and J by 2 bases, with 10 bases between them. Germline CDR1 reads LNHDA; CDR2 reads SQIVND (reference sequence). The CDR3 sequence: CASSHRAAYEQYF. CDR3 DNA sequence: TGTGCCAGTAGTCACAGGGCGGCCTACGAGCAGTACTTC. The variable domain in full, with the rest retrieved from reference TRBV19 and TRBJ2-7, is DGGITQSPKYLFRKEGQNVTLSCEQNLNHDAMYWYRQDPGQGLRLIYYSQIVNDFQKGDIAEGYSVSREKKESFPLTVTSAQKNPTAFYLCASSHRAAYEQYFGPGTRLTVT.

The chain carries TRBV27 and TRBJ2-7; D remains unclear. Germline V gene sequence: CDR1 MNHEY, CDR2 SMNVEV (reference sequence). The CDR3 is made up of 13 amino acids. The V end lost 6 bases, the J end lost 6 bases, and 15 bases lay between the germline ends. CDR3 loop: CASRVGYSAEQYF. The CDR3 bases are TGTGCCAGCAGAGTGGGGTACTCGGCCGAGCAGTACTTC.

The CDR3 loop is CASTAVGGPVGGAEQYF. CDR3 in DNA: TGCGCCAGTACCGCGGTTGGCGGACCGGTGGGCGGGGCCGAGCAGTACTTC. The gene calls are TRBV5-1 and TRBJ2-7; perhaps TRBD2 as D (6 bases). The CDR3 contains 17 residues. Germline V gene data show CDR1 as SGHRS and CDR2 as YFSETQ. The V end lost 8 bases, the J end lost 6 bases, and 30 bases lay between the germline ends.

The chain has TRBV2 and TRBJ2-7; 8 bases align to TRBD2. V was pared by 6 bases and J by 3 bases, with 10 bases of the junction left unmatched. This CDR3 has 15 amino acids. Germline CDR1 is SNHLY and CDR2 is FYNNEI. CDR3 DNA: TGTGCCAGCAGACAGCTCGGGACTAGAAACTACGAGCAGTACTTC. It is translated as CASRQLGTRNYEQYF.

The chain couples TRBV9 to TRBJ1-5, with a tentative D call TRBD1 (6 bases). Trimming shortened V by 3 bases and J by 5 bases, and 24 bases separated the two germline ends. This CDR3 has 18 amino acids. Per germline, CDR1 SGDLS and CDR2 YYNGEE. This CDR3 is CASSALPGGGPLDQPQHF. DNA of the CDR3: TGTGCCAGCAGCGCTCTACCTGGGGGGGGGCCCCTTGATCAGCCCCAGCATTTT.

The CDR3 here is CASSLGAAVRGYTF. The CDR3 DNA reads TGTGCCAGCTCCCTTGGGGCCGCAGTGAGGGGCTACACCTTC. The chain has TRBV18 and TRBJ1-2; a possible D gene is TRBD1 (5 bases). There are 14 residues in the CDR3. Per germline, CDR1 KGHSH and CDR2 LQKENI. V gave up 6 bases and J gave up 8 bases, with 19 bases separating them.

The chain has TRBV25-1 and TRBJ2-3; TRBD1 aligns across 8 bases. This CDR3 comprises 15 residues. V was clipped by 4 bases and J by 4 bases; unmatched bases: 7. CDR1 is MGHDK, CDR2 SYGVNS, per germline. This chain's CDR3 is CASSAGQGPADTQYF. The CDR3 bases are TGTGCCAGCAGTGCAGGACAGGGTCCCGCAGATACGCAGTATTTT.

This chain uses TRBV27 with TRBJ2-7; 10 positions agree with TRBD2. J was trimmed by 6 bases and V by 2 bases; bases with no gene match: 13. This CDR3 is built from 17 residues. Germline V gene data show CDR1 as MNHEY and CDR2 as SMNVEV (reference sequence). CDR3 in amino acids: CASSLRLRAGGPGEQYF. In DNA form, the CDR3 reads TGTGCCAGCAGTTTACGTCTCCGAGCGGGAGGGCCGGGCGAGCAGTACTTC.

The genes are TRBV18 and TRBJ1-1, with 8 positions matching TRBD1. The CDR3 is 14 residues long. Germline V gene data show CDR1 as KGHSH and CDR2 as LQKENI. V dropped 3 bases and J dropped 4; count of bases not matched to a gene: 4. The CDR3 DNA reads TGTGCCAGCTCACCGAACAGGGGGATCACTGAAGCTTTCTTT. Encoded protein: CASSPNRGITEAFF. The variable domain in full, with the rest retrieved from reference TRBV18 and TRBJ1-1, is NAGVMQNPRHLVRRRGQEARLRCSPMKGHSHVYWYRQLPEEGLKFMVYLQKENIIDESGMPKERFSAEFPKEGPSILRIQQVVRGDSAAYFCASSPNRGITEAFFGQGTRLTVV.

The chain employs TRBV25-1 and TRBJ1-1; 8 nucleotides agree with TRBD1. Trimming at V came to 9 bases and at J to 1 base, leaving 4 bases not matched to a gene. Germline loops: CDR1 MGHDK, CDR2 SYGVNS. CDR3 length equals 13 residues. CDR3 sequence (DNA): TGTGCCAGTTCGGACAGGGCGAACACTGAAGCTTTCTTT. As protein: CASSDRANTEAFF.

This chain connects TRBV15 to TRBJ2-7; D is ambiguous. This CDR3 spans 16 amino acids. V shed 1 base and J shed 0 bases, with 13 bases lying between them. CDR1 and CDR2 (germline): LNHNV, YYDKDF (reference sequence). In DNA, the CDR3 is TGTGCCACCAGCAGAGCGGGCGGATTTAGCTCCTACGAGCAGTACTTC. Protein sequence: CATSRAGGFSSYEQYF. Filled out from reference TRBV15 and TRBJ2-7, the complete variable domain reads DAMVIQNPRYQVTQFGKPVTLSCSQTLNHNVMYWYQQKSSQAPKLLFHYYDKDFNNEADTPDNFQSRRPNTSFCFLDIRSPGLGDTAMYLCATSRAGGFSSYEQYFGPGTRLTVT.